These 14 T cell receptor beta chains came from one sample sequenced in a study of shared clonotypes between healthy human individuals. Sequencing was performed with immunoSEQ multiplex PCR; in TCRdb, only in-frame clones are kept and a portion is missing. Of roughly 1.4 million clones in the sample, just under 99% were seen once. Sample: naive CD4+ T cells sorted from blood. The subset is: CD45RA+ positively selected. The origin of the receptors is a man aged 25-45 years in good health.

The V and J genes are TRBV5-8 and TRBJ2-3; D gene ambiguous. Trimming shortened V by 4 bases and J by 2 bases, and 11 bases separated the two germline ends. This CDR3 comprises 14 residues. Germline CDR1 is SGHTS and CDR2 is YDEGEE. CDR3 loop: CASSPNPFTDTQYF. The CDR3 DNA is TGTGCCAGCAGCCCAAACCCTTTCACAGATACGCAGTATTTT.

V and J are TRBV2 and TRBJ1-2; D uncertain. Trimming left V 8 bases short and J 4 bases short, with 14 bases between. CDR1 and CDR2 (germline): SNHLY, FYNNEI. CDR3 length equals 13 residues. The CDR3 nucleotides read TGTGCCAGCCATAGGGTGGCCTCCTATGGCTACACCTTC. It yields the protein CASHRVASYGYTF. The whole variable domain, filled in from reference TRBV2 and TRBJ1-2, reads EPEVTQTPSHQVTQMGQEVILRCVPISNHLYFYWYRQILGQKVEFLVSFYNNEISEKSEIFDDQFSVERPDGSNFTLKIRSTKLEDSAMYFCASHRVASYGYTFGSGTRLTVV.

This clone was seen once. In DNA form, the CDR3 reads TGCGCCAGCAGCCCCGGACAGGGCCGGTACAATGAGCAGTTCTTC. It codes for CASSPGQGRYNEQFF. The chain carries TRBV5-1 and TRBJ2-1; TRBD1 agrees at 8 bases. From germline, CDR1 is SGHRS and CDR2 YFSETQ. The junction had 7 bases not matched to a gene; V was cut back by 4 bases and J by 4 bases. This CDR3 region has 15 residues.

V is TRBV18 and J is TRBJ2-7; D is possibly TRBD1 or TRBD2 (7 bases each). CDR1 and CDR2 from the germline V gene are KGHSH and LQKENI. The CDR3 consists of 14 residues. V lost 3 bases to trimming and J lost 2 bases, with 11 bases between them. CDR3 nucleotide sequence: TGTGCCAGCTCACCGGGGGGGACAGCCTACGAGCAGTACTTC. Amino acid sequence: CASSPGGTAYEQYF. The variable domain in full, completed from reference TRBV18 and TRBJ2-7, reads NAGVMQNPRHLVRRRGQEARLRCSPMKGHSHVYWYRQLPEEGLKFMVYLQKENIIDESGMPKERFSAEFPKEGPSILRIQQVVRGDSAAYFCASSPGGTAYEQYFGPGTRLTVT.

The V call is TRBV18, the J call TRBJ2-7, with unresolved D. The V gene lost 3 bases and the J gene lost 10 bases, with 16 bases spanning the gap. The germline gives CDR1 KGHSH, CDR2 LQKENI. The CDR3 consists of 13 residues. CDR3 nucleotides: TGTGCCAGCTCACCCAAGGACGGATTCGAACAGTACTTC. It translates to CASSPKDGFEQYF. The full variable domain, with the rest looked up from reference TRBV18 and TRBJ2-7, is NAGVMQNPRHLVRRRGQEARLRCSPMKGHSHVYWYRQLPEEGLKFMVYLQKENIIDESGMPKERFSAEFPKEGPSILRIQQVVRGDSAAYFCASSPKDGFEQYFGPGTRLTVT.

The chain links TRBV4-3 to TRBJ1-1; tentative D call: TRBD1 (5 bases). CDR1 is LGHNA and CDR2 is YSLEER in the germline V gene. The V gene lost 4 bases and the J gene lost 4 bases, with 16 bases spanning the gap. CDR3 size: 15 residues. The CDR3 spells CASSLQGFGSTEAFF. DNA of the CDR3: TGCGCCAGCAGCCTTCAGGGTTTCGGGAGCACTGAAGCTTTCTTT.

The rearrangement links TRBV28 to TRBJ1-2, with D maybe TRBD1 (6 bases). Germline CDR1 reads MDHEN; CDR2 reads SYDVKM. Trimming shortened V by 2 bases and J by 8 bases, and 15 bases separated the two germline ends. The CDR3 runs 14 residues. As DNA, the CDR3 is TGTGCCAGCAGTTTACTACAGGGTCGGGGCGGCTACACCTTC. Amino acid sequence: CASSLLQGRGGYTF.

J is TRBJ2-3 and V is TRBV27; D is undetermined. The CDR3 length is 13 residues. In germline, CDR1 is MNHEY, CDR2 SMNVEV (reference sequence). V lost 5 bases, J lost 11 bases, and 17 bases lay in between. CDR3: CASSQLLPSEQYF. DNA of the CDR3: TGTGCCAGCAGTCAATTACTGCCATCCGAGCAGTATTTT.

J is TRBJ2-7 and V is TRBV5-4; 9 bases agree with TRBD1. Germline CDR1 SGHNT, CDR2 YYREEE (reference sequence). After removal of 4 bases from V and 3 bases from J, the junction contained 5 bases not matched to a gene. The CDR3 is 14 residues long. CDR3 nucleotide sequence: TGTGCCAGCAGCACCCCGGGACAGGGCTACGAGCAGTACTTC. Protein: CASSTPGQGYEQYF.

The V gene is TRBV7-2, the J gene TRBJ1-4, with D hard to call. Trimming cost V 0 bases and J 10 bases, with 9 bases left between them. Germline CDR1 SGHTA, CDR2 FQGNSA. The CDR3 runs to 13 residues. CDR3 nucleotides: TGTGCCAGCAGCTTAGCGCTCGCTCGAAAACTGTTTTTT. Its protein product is CASSLALARKLFF.

The V gene is TRBV11-2, the J gene TRBJ2-7, with D perhaps matching TRBD2 (5 bases). CDR1 is SGHAT and CDR2 is FQNNGV in the germline V gene. V lost 2 bases and J lost 3, with 11 bases in between. The CDR3 consists of 14 residues. The CDR3 spells CASSLSGAGYEQYF. CDR3 bases: TGTGCCAGCAGCTTATCGGGCGCGGGCTACGAGCAGTACTTC. Full variable domain (outside the CDR3, taken from reference TRBV11-2 and TRBJ2-7): EAGVAQSPRYKIIEKRQSVAFWCNPISGHATLYWYQQILGQGPKLLIQFQNNGVVDDSQLPKDRFSAERLKGVDSTLKIQPAKLEDSAVYLCASSLSGAGYEQYFGPGTRLTVT.

The chain links TRBV19 to TRBJ2-7; TRBD1 matches at 7 bases. Per germline, CDR1 LNHDA and CDR2 SQIVND (reference sequence). J gave up 7 bases and V 0 bases, and 3 bases lay outside the gene matches. The CDR3 is made up of 13 amino acids. The CDR3 nucleotides are TGTGCCAGTAGTATAGACCGGGACAGAGAGCAGTACTTC. It encodes CASSIDRDREQYF.

Concerning this clone: The sample has other DNA sequences that encode this CDR3 too. The rearrangement links TRBV5-1 to TRBJ2-1; tentative D call: TRBD2 (5 bases). The V gene's germline CDR1 is SGHRS and CDR2 YFSETQ. V was trimmed by 0 bases and J by 2 bases, leaving 9 bases between them. CDR3 length: 15 amino acids. CDR3 amino acids: CASSLALVAYNEQFF. The CDR3 region has the DNA TGCGCCAGCAGCTTGGCACTAGTGGCCTACAATGAGCAGTTCTTC.

The genes are TRBV5-1 and TRBJ1-4; 9 positions match TRBD1. The CDR3 contains 15 residues. Germline CDR1 is SGHRS and CDR2 is YFSETQ. J lost 2 bases, V lost 3 bases, and 2 bases had no gene match. CDR3 nucleotides: TGCGCCAGCAGCTATGGACAGGGGACTAATGAAAAACTGTTTTTT. Protein: CASSYGQGTNEKLFF.